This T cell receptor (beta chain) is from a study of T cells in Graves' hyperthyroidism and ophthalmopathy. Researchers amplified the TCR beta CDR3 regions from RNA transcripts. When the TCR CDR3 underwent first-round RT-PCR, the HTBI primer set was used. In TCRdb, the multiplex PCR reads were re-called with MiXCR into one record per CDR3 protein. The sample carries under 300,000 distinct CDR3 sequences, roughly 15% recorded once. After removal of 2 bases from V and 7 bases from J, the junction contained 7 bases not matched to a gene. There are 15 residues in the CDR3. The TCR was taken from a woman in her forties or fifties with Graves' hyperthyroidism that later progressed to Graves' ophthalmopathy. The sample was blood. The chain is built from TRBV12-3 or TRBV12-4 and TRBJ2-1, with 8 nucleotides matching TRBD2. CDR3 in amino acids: CASSLIGRVGNEQFF. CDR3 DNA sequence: TGTGCCAGCAGTTTAATCGGGAGGGTTGGGAATGAGCAGTTCTTC.